This T cell receptor (beta chain) came from a study of siplizumab effects on memory and regulatory T cells. Points from the study as a whole: Significant reduction of alloreactive sequences traceable to unstimulated CD4+ memory cells was observed with siplizumab. For mappable alloreactive CD4+ clones, the mean Treg-derived fraction was approximately 70% with siplizumab and under 35% in controls. Of the proliferating CD4+ or CD8+ clones, roughly 75-97% lacked a naive or memory phenotype that could be assigned.

It was 75,000 to 100,000 TCR templates that were assayed per sample. Sequenced by immunoSEQ multiplex PCR; TCRdb stores in-frame clones only, minus some. The repertoire includes roughly 62,000 clones, 93% of them detected once, and approximately 38% sits in the top ten. The V and J ends lost 4 bases and 4 bases, in that order; junction bases with no gene match: 8. CDR3 length: 16 amino acids. Per germline, CDR1 SEHNR and CDR2 FQNEAQ (reference sequence). To note about this clone: The target antigen is unknown.

The sequence derives from a human donor in good health. The chain links TRBV7-9 to TRBJ2-1, with TRBD2 matching over 9 bases. The sequenced sample consisted of CD8+ T cells sorted from blood. Here the CDR3 reads CASSSIAGVRYNEQFF. CDR3 in DNA: TGTGCCAGCAGCTCCATAGCGGGAGTACGTTACAATGAGCAGTTCTTC.